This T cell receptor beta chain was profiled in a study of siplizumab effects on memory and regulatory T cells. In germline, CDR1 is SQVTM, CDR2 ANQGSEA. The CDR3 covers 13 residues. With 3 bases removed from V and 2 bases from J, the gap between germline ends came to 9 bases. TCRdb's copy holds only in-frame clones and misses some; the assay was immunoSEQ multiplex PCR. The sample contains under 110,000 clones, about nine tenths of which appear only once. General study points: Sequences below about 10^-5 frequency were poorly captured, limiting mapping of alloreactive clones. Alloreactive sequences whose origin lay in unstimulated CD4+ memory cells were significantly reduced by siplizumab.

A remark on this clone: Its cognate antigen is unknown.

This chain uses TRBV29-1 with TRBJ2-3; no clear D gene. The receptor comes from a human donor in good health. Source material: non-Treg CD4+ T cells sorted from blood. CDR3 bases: TGCAGCGTTGAGCCCAGGTACACAGATACGCAGTATTTT. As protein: CSVEPRYTDTQYF.